Presented here are 15 T cell receptor beta chains from one specimen sequenced in a study of shared clonotypes between healthy human individuals. Clones were read by immunoSEQ multiplex PCR, and TCRdb kept only the in-frame ones, dropping some. The sample records roughly 1.5 million clones, 98% being singletons. Sample: naive CD4+ T cells sorted from blood. Subset meaning: CD45RA+ positively selected. The receptor source for this set is a young man in good health.

V usage is TRBV28 and J usage is TRBJ1-1, with no clear D. Per the germline V gene, CDR1 is MDHEN and CDR2 is SYDVKM. The V end was cut by 4 bases, the J end by 10 bases, with 7 bases between. This CDR3 spans 10 amino acids. CDR3: CASSSRGAFF. The CDR3 nucleotides read TGTGCCAGCAGTTCCCGTGGAGCTTTCTTT.

The chain recombines TRBV10-3 with TRBJ2-1; 9 nucleotides match TRBD2. This CDR3 region has 15 residues. CDR1 ENHRY and CDR2 SYGVKD come from the germline V gene. Germline trimming cut 6 bases from V and 5 bases from J; bases unmatched to any gene: 8. The CDR3 bases are TGTGCCATCAGCCCATTAGCGGGAGAGAACAATGAGCAGTTCTTC. Translation gives CAISPLAGENNEQFF.

V usage is TRBV5-1 and J usage is TRBJ2-5; 8 bases are a match to TRBD1. The CDR3 contains 14 residues. V was clipped by 2 bases and J by 2 bases; unmatched bases: 2. The germline gives CDR1 SGHRS, CDR2 YFSETQ. The CDR3 nucleotides read TGCGCCAGCAGCTTCGACAGGGGACAAGAGACCCAGTACTTC. Protein: CASSFDRGQETQYF.

Remarks on this clone: This sample also contains other DNA sequences that code for the same CDR3. The chain links TRBV2 to TRBJ1-5, with 10 bases identical to TRBD1. The germline V gene encodes CDR1 SNHLY and CDR2 FYNNEI. This CDR3 is built from 14 residues. The V segment lost 5 bases and the J segment 4 bases; nucleotides outside the gene matches: 2. DNA for the CDR3: TGTGCCAGCAGTCGGGACAGGGGTAATCAGCCCCAGCATTTT. Its translation is CASSRDRGNQPQHF.

V and J are TRBV6-5 and TRBJ2-7; 12 bases map to TRBD2. The germline V gene has CDR1 MNHEY and CDR2 SVGAGI. V shed 4 bases and J 6 bases; nucleotides not matched to a gene: 4. The CDR3 totals 14 residues. DNA of the CDR3: TGTGCCAGCAGTTTGCTAGCGGGAGGGCTCGAGCAGTACTTC. It is translated as CASSLLAGGLEQYF.

This chain uses TRBV7-9 with TRBJ1-2, with D possibly TRBD1 on 5 matching bases. The CDR3 loop spans 14 amino acids. V lost 5 bases to trimming and J lost 2 bases, with 12 bases between them. Germline V gives CDR1 SEHNR, CDR2 FQNEAQ (reference sequence). The CDR3 DNA reads as TGTGCCAGCAGCGGCCCGTGGGACAACTATGGCTACACCTTC. Protein sequence: CASSGPWDNYGYTF.

CDR3 DNA: TGTGCCAGTAGTATGAGACAGGGGGCCCGGCCTGGACAGGGGCAGTTCTTC. Translating it yields CASSMRQGARPGQGQFF. The genes are TRBV19 and TRBJ2-1; 10 bases align to TRBD1. This CDR3 is 17 amino acids long. Germline CDR1 reads LNHDA; CDR2 reads SQIVND (reference sequence). Trimming took 3 bases from V and 12 from J; bases not matched to a gene: 17.

This rearrangement joins TRBV2 to TRBJ2-7; D is uncertain. CDR1 SNHLY and CDR2 FYNNEI come from the germline V gene. V was trimmed by 0 bases and J by 6 bases, leaving 12 bases between them. This CDR3 has 14 amino acids. This CDR3 reads CASSEARPPGEQYF. CDR3 DNA sequence: TGTGCCAGCAGTGAAGCGCGGCCGCCGGGCGAGCAGTACTTC. The complete variable domain, with remaining parts taken from reference TRBV2 and TRBJ2-7, reads EPEVTQTPSHQVTQMGQEVILRCVPISNHLYFYWYRQILGQKVEFLVSFYNNEISEKSEIFDDQFSVERPDGSNFTLKIRSTKLEDSAMYFCASSEARPPGEQYFGPGTRLTVT.

The chain combines TRBV7-2 with TRBJ1-3, with D perhaps matching TRBD1 (5 bases). V shed 0 bases and J shed 2 bases, with 17 bases lying between them. The CDR3 is 18 residues long. CDR1 and CDR2 from the germline V gene are SGHTA and FQGNSA. CDR3 amino acids: CASSLAGGTGKPGNTIYF. The CDR3 DNA reads as TGTGCCAGCAGCTTAGCCGGGGGGACGGGCAAGCCTGGAAACACCATATATTTT.

The chain carries TRBV5-1 and TRBJ2-1; D remains unclear. V shed 4 bases and J shed 0 bases, with 20 bases lying between them. The germline V gene encodes CDR1 SGHRS and CDR2 YFSETQ. The CDR3 has 18 residues. For the CDR3, the DNA is TGCGCCAGCAGCAAATCCGCCTCTACCTCACACTCCTACAATGAGCAGTTCTTC. It translates to CASSKSASTSHSYNEQFF.

CDR3 nucleotide sequence: TGTGCCAGCAGCTTACTTCGGACAGGGCCCTACGAGCAGTACTTC. This sequence encodes CASSLLRTGPYEQYF. The V gene is TRBV7-8, the J gene TRBJ2-7; 8 positions agree with TRBD1. With 2 bases clipped from V and 2 bases from J, the junction kept 5 bases outside the gene matches. This CDR3 has 15 residues. Germline lookup yields CDR1 SGHVS and CDR2 FQNEAQ. The variable domain in full, completed from reference TRBV7-8 and TRBJ2-7, reads GAGVSQSPRYKVAKRGQDVALRCDPISGHVSLFWYQQALGQGPEFLTYFQNEAQLDKSGLPSDRFFAERPEGSVSTLKIQRTQQEDSAVYLCASSLLRTGPYEQYFGPGTRLTVT.

The chain has TRBV7-9 and TRBJ1-1; no clear D gene. V lost 6 bases, J lost 8 bases, and 13 bases lay in between. This CDR3 is built from 12 residues. The germline V gene encodes CDR1 SEHNR and CDR2 FQNEAQ (reference sequence). CDR3 protein: CASSRALAEAFF. As DNA, the CDR3 is TGTGCCAGCAGTCGGGCGTTGGCCGAAGCTTTCTTT.

V usage is TRBV28 and J usage is TRBJ1-5; D gene ambiguous. The CDR3 consists of 13 residues. Trimming left V 1 base short and J 5 bases short, with 6 bases between. The germline V gene encodes CDR1 MDHEN and CDR2 SYDVKM. The CDR3: CASSLLRHQPQHF. The CDR3 DNA reads as TGTGCCAGCAGTTTATTAAGGCATCAGCCCCAGCATTTT.

The chain links TRBV6-5 to TRBJ2-4; perhaps TRBD2 as D (5 bases). Trimming stripped 6 bases from V and 8 bases from J, with 14 bases between. The CDR3 covers 13 residues. From germline, CDR1 is MNHEY and CDR2 SVGAGI. CDR3 sequence (DNA): TGTGCCAGCAGCCAGACGGACTCTCACATTCAGTACTTC. Protein sequence: CASSQTDSHIQYF.

CDR3: CASSGSLAAYNEQFF. CDR3 nucleotide sequence: TGTGCCAGCAGTGGATCACTAGCGGCTTACAATGAGCAGTTCTTC. The genes are TRBV6-1 and TRBJ2-1; TRBD2 matches at 8 bases. CDR3 length equals 15 residues. V trimming: 4 bases; J trimming: 4 bases; junction bases outside the gene matches: 6. From germline, CDR1 is MNHNS and CDR2 SASEGT.